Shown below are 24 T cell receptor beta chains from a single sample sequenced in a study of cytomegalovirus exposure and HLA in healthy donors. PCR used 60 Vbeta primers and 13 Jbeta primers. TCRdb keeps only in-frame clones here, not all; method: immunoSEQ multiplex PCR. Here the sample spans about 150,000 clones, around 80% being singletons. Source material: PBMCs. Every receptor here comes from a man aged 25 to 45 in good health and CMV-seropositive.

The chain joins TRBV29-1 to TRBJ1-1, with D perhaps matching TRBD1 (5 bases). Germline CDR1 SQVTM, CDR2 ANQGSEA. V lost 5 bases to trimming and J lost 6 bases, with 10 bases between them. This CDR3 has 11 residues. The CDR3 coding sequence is TGCAGCGTTCTGGGGGGAGCTGAAGCTTTCTTT. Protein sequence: CSVLGGAEAFF.

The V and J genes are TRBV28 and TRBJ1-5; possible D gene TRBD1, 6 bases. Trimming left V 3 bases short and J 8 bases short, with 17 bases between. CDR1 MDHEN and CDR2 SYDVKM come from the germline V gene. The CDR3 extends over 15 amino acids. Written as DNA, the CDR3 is TGTGCCAGCAGTTTTCGAGCAGGACAGATGAAGCCCCAGCATTTT. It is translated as CASSFRAGQMKPQHF.

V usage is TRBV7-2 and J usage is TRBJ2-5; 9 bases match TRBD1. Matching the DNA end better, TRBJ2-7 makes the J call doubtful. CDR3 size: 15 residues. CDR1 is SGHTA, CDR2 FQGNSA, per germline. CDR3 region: CASSTAGQGYGEQYF. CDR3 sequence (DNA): TGTGCCAGCAGCACCGCGGGACAGGGTTACGGCGAGCAGTACTTC.

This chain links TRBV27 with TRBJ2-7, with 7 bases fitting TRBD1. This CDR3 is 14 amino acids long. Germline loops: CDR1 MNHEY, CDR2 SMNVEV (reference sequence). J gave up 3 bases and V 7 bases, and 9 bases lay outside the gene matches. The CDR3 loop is CASKRTGPLYEQYF. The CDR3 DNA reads TGTGCCAGCAAGCGGACAGGCCCACTCTACGAGCAGTACTTC.

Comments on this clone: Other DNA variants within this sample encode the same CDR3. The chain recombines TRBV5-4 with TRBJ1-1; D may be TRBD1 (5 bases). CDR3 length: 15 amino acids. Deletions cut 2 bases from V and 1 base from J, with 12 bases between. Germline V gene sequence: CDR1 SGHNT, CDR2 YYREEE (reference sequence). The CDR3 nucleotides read TGTGCCAGCAGCTTTTCGCAGGGAGGGAACACTGAAGCTTTCTTT. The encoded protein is CASSFSQGGNTEAFF.

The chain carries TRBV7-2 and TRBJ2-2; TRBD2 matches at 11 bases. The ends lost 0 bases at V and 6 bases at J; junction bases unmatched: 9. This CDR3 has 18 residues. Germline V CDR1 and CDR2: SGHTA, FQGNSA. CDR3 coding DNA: TGTGCCAGCAGCTTAGCTAGCGGGAGGGCCGCTGGGGCCGGGGAGCTGTTTTTT. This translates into CASSLASGRAAGAGELFF.

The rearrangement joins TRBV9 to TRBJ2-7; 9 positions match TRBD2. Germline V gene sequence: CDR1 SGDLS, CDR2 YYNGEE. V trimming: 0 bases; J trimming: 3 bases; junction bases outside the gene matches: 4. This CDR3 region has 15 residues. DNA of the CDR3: TGTGCCAGCAGCGTAGGTCAGCGGGGGGACTACGAGCAGTACTTC. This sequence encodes CASSVGQRGDYEQYF.

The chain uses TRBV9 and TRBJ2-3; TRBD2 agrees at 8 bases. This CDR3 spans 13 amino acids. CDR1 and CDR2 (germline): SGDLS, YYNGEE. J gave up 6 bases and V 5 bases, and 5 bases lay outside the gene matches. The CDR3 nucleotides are TGTGCCAGCAGAGCATTAGCGGGGGATACGCAGTATTTT. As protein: CASRALAGDTQYF.

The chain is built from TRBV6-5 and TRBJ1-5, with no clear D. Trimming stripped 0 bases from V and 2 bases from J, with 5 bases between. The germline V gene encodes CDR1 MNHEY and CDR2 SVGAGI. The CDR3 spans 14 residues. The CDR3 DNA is TGTGCCAGCAGTTACTCGACTGGCAATCAGCCCCAGCATTTT. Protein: CASSYSTGNQPQHF.

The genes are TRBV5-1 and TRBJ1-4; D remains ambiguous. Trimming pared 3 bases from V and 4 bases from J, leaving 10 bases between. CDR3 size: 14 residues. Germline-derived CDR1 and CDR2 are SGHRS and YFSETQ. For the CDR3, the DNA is TGCGCCAGCAGCTCTGACATATTTAATGAAAAACTGTTTTTT. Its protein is CASSSDIFNEKLFF.

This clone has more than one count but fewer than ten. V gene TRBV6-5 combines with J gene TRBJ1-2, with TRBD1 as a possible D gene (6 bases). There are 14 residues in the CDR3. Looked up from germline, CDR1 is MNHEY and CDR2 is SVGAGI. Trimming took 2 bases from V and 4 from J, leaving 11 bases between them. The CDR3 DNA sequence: TGTGCCAGCAGTTACGGTAGAGGGGGCTATGGCTACACCTTC. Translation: CASSYGRGGYGYTF.

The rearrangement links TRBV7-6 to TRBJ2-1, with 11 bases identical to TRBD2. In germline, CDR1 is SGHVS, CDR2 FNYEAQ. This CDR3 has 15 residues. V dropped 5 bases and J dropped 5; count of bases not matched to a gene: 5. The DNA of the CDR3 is TGTGCCAGCAGCCGAGGACTAGCGGGCAACAATGAGCAGTTCTTC. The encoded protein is CASSRGLAGNNEQFF.

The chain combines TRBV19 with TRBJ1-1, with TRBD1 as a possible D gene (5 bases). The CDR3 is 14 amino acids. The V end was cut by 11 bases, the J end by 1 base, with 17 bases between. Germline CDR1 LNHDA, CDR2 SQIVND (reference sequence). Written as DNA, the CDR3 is TGTGCCGTCCTGCCTCAGGGCGGGAACACTGAAGCTTTCTTT. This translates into CAVLPQGGNTEAFF. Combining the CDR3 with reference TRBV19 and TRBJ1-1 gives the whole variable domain DGGITQSPKYLFRKEGQNVTLSCEQNLNHDAMYWYRQDPGQGLRLIYYSQIVNDFQKGDIAEGYSVSREKKESFPLTVTSAQKNPTAFYLCAVLPQGGNTEAFFGQGTRLTVV.

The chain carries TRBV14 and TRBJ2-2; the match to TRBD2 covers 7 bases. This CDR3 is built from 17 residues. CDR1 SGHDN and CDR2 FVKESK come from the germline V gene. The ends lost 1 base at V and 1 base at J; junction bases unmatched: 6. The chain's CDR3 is CASSQVPGGLNTGELFF. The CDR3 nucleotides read TGTGCCAGCAGCCAAGTCCCGGGAGGACTGAACACCGGGGAGCTGTTTTTT.

The CDR3, as DNA: TGTGCCATCAGTGAGTCAGATCGGGTCACAGATACGCAGTATTTT. Translated: CAISESDRVTDTQYF. V gene TRBV10-3 combines with J gene TRBJ2-3; D remains ambiguous. Germline loops: CDR1 ENHRY, CDR2 SYGVKD. V was trimmed by 0 bases and J by 2 bases, leaving 9 bases between them. This CDR3 is 15 amino acids long.

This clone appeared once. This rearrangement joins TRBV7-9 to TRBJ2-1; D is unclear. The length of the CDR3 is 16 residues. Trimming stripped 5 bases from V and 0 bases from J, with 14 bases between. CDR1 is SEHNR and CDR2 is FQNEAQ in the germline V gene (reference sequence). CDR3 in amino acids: CASSHSVADSYNEQFF. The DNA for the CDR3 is TGTGCCAGCAGCCATTCGGTAGCTGACTCCTACAATGAGCAGTTCTTC.

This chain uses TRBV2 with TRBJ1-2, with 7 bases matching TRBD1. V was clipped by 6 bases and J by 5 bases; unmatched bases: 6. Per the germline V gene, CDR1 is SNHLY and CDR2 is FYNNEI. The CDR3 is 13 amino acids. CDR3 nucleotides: TGTGCCAGCAGCAAACAGGGGCCTTATGGCTACACCTTC. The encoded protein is CASSKQGPYGYTF. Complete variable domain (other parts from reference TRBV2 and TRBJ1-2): EPEVTQTPSHQVTQMGQEVILRCVPISNHLYFYWYRQILGQKVEFLVSFYNNEISEKSEIFDDQFSVERPDGSNFTLKIRSTKLEDSAMYFCASSKQGPYGYTFGSGTRLTVV.

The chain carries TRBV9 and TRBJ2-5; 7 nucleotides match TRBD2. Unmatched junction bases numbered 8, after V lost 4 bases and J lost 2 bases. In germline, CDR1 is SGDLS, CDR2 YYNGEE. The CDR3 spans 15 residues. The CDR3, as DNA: TGTGCCAGCAGCAGCCCAGCGGGATCGCAAGAGACCCAGTACTTC. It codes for CASSSPAGSQETQYF.

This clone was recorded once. CDR3 DNA: TGTGCCAGCAGCGTCAGGGGGCGGAATCAGCCCCAGCATTTT. Translated: CASSVRGRNQPQHF. The chain combines TRBV7-2 with TRBJ1-5; TRBD1 matches at 8 bases. V lost 5 bases to trimming and J lost 4 bases; unmatched junction nucleotides: 4. Germline CDR1 SGHTA, CDR2 FQGNSA. The CDR3 spans 14 residues.

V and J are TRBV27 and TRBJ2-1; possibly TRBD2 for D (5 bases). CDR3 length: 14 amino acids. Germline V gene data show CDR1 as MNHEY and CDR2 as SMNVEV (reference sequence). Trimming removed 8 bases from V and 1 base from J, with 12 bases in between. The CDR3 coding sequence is TGTGCCAGCGGCCGGGCGGGTTCCTACAATGAGCAGTTCTTC. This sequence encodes CASGRAGSYNEQFF.

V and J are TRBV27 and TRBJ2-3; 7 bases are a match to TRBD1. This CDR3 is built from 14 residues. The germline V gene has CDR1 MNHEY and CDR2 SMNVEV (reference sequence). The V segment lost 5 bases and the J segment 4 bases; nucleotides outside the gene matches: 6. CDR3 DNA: TGTGCCAGCAGTAAGACAGGGCCCCCAGATACGCAGTATTTT. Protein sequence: CASSKTGPPDTQYF.

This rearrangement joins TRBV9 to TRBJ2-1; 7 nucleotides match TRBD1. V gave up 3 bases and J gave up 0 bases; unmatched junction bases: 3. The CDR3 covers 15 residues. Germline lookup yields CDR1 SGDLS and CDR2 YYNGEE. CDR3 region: CASSAGQTSYNEQFF. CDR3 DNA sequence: TGTGCCAGCAGCGCGGGACAGACCTCCTACAATGAGCAGTTCTTC.

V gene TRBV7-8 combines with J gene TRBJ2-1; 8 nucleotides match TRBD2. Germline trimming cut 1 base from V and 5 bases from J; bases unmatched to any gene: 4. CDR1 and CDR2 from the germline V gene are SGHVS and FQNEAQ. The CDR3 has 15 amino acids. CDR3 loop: CASSLGTSRNNEQFF. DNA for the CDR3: TGTGCCAGCAGCTTAGGGACTAGCCGAAACAATGAGCAGTTCTTC.

CDR3 protein: CSADGHLMNTEAFF. Written as DNA, the CDR3 is TGCAGCGCCGACGGACACCTCATGAACACTGAAGCTTTCTTT. The genes are TRBV29-1 and TRBJ1-1; D may be TRBD1 (5 bases). The CDR3 totals 14 residues. Germline V CDR1 and CDR2: SQVTM, ANQGSEA. Trimming pared 7 bases from V and 0 bases from J, leaving 15 bases between.